These 20 T cell receptor beta chains share one sample of origin, sequenced in a study of cytomegalovirus exposure and HLA in healthy donors. With 60 Vbeta and 13 Jbeta primers, the PCR was carried out. TCRdb keeps only in-frame clones here, not all; method: immunoSEQ multiplex PCR. Here the sample spans 25,000 to 40,000 clones, approximately 61% being singletons. The sequenced sample consisted of PBMCs. The receptors derive from a man in his forties or fifties in good health and CMV-seropositive.

V usage is TRBV7-9 and J usage is TRBJ1-5; 11 bases are a match to TRBD1. The CDR3 is 14 amino acids. The germline gives CDR1 SEHNR, CDR2 FQNEAQ (reference sequence). V shed 8 bases and J 2 bases; nucleotides not matched to a gene: 2. The CDR3 protein is CASGQGAGNQPQHF. The DNA of the CDR3 is TGTGCCAGCGGACAGGGGGCAGGCAATCAGCCCCAGCATTTT.

The rearrangement joins TRBV29-1 to TRBJ1-1; the D gene is possibly TRBD1 (5 bases). This CDR3 is built from 13 residues. Trimming pared 4 bases from V and 1 base from J, leaving 10 bases between. In germline, CDR1 is SQVTM, CDR2 ANQGSEA. The CDR3 DNA sequence: TGCAGCGTTGCCCAGGGTAGGAACACTGAAGCTTTCTTT. Translating gives CSVAQGRNTEAFF.

This clone was observed a handful of times. The chain couples TRBV18 to TRBJ2-5, with D perhaps TRBD2 (5 bases). Germline lookup yields CDR1 KGHSH and CDR2 LQKENI. V lost 1 base and J lost 5, with 11 bases in between. This CDR3 has 14 amino acids. CDR3 in amino acids: CASSPQVEGETQYF. The CDR3 bases are TGTGCCAGCTCACCACAAGTTGAGGGTGAGACCCAGTACTTC.

The rearrangement uses TRBV7-9 and TRBJ1-1; TRBD1 aligns across 9 bases. CDR3 length equals 14 residues. The germline V gene encodes CDR1 SEHNR and CDR2 FQNEAQ (reference sequence). After removal of 4 bases from V and 4 bases from J, the junction contained 4 bases not matched to a gene. CDR3 protein: CASSSTGGSTEAFF. CDR3 sequence (DNA): TGTGCCAGCAGCTCGACAGGGGGGTCCACTGAAGCTTTCTTT.

The rearrangement links TRBV6-1 to TRBJ2-7; possible D gene TRBD1, 6 bases. V gave up 0 bases and J gave up 4 bases, with 10 bases separating them. Germline loops: CDR1 MNHNS, CDR2 SASEGT. This CDR3 has 14 amino acids. The CDR3 DNA reads TGTGCCAGCAGTGAAGCCGGACAGAATTACGAGCAGTACTTC. Its translation: CASSEAGQNYEQYF.

The rearrangement uses TRBV5-4 and TRBJ2-5; a weak D match, TRBD1 (5 bases). CDR1 is SGHNT and CDR2 is YYREEE in the germline V gene (reference sequence). The CDR3 consists of 14 residues. The V gene lost 0 bases and the J gene lost 1 base, with 7 bases spanning the gap. The CDR3 region has the DNA TGTGCCAGCAGCTTGGGACAGACCCAAGAGACCCAGTACTTC. Encoded protein: CASSLGQTQETQYF.

This clone occurred a few times. The chain employs TRBV5-4 and TRBJ1-1; 8 nucleotides match TRBD1. This CDR3 has 14 amino acids. Germline CDR1 is SGHNT and CDR2 is YYREEE (reference sequence). With 4 bases clipped from V and 0 bases from J, the junction kept 2 bases outside the gene matches. The CDR3 protein is CASSRQGMNTEAFF. The CDR3 bases are TGTGCCAGCAGCAGACAGGGGATGAACACTGAAGCTTTCTTT. The full variable domain, with the rest looked up from reference TRBV5-4 and TRBJ1-1, is ETGVTQSPTHLIKTRGQQVTLRCSSQSGHNTVSWYQQALGQGPQFIFQYYREEENGRGNFPPRFSGLQFPNYSSELNVNALELDDSALYLCASSRQGMNTEAFFGQGTRLTVV.

V gene TRBV30 combines with J gene TRBJ2-3, with 10 bases that match TRBD2. This CDR3 has 15 residues. The V segment lost 0 bases and the J segment 1 base; nucleotides outside the gene matches: 1. Germline V gives CDR1 GTSNPN, CDR2 SVGIG (reference sequence). The CDR3 reads CAWSVGTSGTDTQYF. DNA for the CDR3: TGTGCCTGGAGTGTCGGGACTAGCGGCACAGATACGCAGTATTTT.

The chain recombines TRBV9 with TRBJ1-5; no clear D gene. CDR1 SGDLS and CDR2 YYNGEE come from the germline V gene. With 0 bases removed from V and 2 bases from J, the gap between germline ends came to 6 bases. This CDR3 spans 14 amino acids. CDR3 protein: CASSVGGGNQPQHF. The CDR3 DNA sequence: TGTGCCAGCAGCGTAGGCGGAGGCAATCAGCCCCAGCATTTT. The entire variable domain, with the rest obtained from reference TRBV9 and TRBJ1-5, is as follows: DSGVTQTPKHLITATGQRVTLRCSPRSGDLSVYWYQQSLDQGLQFLIQYYNGEERAKGNILERFSAQQFPDLHSELNLSSLELGDSALYFCASSVGGGNQPQHFGDGTRLSIL.

This sequence joins TRBV7-6 and TRBJ2-7, with TRBD1 matching over 8 bases. Germline CDR1 reads SGHVS; CDR2 reads FNYEAQ. V shed 4 bases and J 5 bases; nucleotides not matched to a gene: 4. CDR3 length equals 13 residues. The CDR3 region has the DNA TGTGCCAGCAGCTCCACGGACAGGGACGAGCAGTACTTC. It encodes CASSSTDRDEQYF.

This rearrangement joins TRBV7-2 to TRBJ2-1; TRBD2 matches at 10 bases. Trimming took 5 bases from V and 8 from J; bases not matched to a gene: 12. The CDR3 is 16 residues long. The germline V gene encodes CDR1 SGHTA and CDR2 FQGNSA. In DNA, the CDR3 is TGTGCCAGCAGCGTCGCCGGGACTAGCGTCGAGGATGAGCAGTTCTTC. Its protein product is CASSVAGTSVEDEQFF.

The V gene is TRBV4-2, the J gene TRBJ2-7, with 8 bases identical to TRBD2. The CDR3 has 15 residues. Trimming removed 0 bases from V and 6 bases from J; junction bases left unmatched: 7. CDR1 and CDR2 from the germline V gene are LGHNA and YNFKEQ. The CDR3 is CASSQDWAGGREQYF. As DNA, the CDR3 is TGTGCCAGCAGCCAAGATTGGGCGGGAGGCCGCGAGCAGTACTTC.

Within the sample, this clone is hyperexpanded. Other DNA sequences from this sample encode an identical CDR3 as well. V usage is TRBV29-1 and J usage is TRBJ1-1; TRBD1 is a possible D gene (5 bases). Trimming pared 4 bases from V and 1 base from J, leaving 10 bases between. Germline V gene data show CDR1 as SQVTM and CDR2 as ANQGSEA. This CDR3 comprises 13 residues. For the CDR3, the DNA is TGCAGCGTTGGGCAGGGTACGAACACTGAAGCTTTCTTT. Translating gives CSVGQGTNTEAFF.

The rearrangement links TRBV10-1 to TRBJ2-5; a weak D match, TRBD2 (5 bases). V lost 1 base to trimming and J lost 2 bases, with 5 bases between them. The CDR3 runs 13 residues. Germline V gene lookup returns CDR1 WNHNN and CDR2 SYGVQD (reference sequence). The CDR3 sequence: CASSECGQETQYF. The CDR3 DNA follows: TGCGCCAGCAGTGAGTGCGGGCAAGAGACCCAGTACTTC.

The CDR3 sequence: CASSSDSSKPQHF. CDR3 nucleotides: TGTGCCAGCAGCTCGGACAGTAGCAAGCCCCAGCATTTT. V is TRBV5-4 and J is TRBJ1-5; a possible D gene is TRBD1 (6 bases). Trimming took 3 bases from V and 8 from J, leaving 12 bases between them. Per germline, CDR1 SGHNT and CDR2 YYREEE (reference sequence). This CDR3 contains 13 residues. Full variable domain (rest looked up from reference TRBV5-4 and TRBJ1-5): ETGVTQSPTHLIKTRGQQVTLRCSSQSGHNTVSWYQQALGQGPQFIFQYYREEENGRGNFPPRFSGLQFPNYSSELNVNALELDDSALYLCASSSDSSKPQHFGDGTRLSIL.

CDR3 sequence reads: CASSLAVGGANVLTF. The CDR3 bases are TGCGCCAGCAGCTTGGCGGTTGGTGGGGCCAACGTCCTGACTTTC. The V call is TRBV5-1, the J call TRBJ2-6; no clear D. This CDR3 spans 15 amino acids. CDR1 is SGHRS, CDR2 YFSETQ, per germline. Trimming removed 0 bases from V and 3 bases from J, with 7 bases in between.

This clone has only one observation. V gene TRBV30 combines with J gene TRBJ1-2; D perhaps matches TRBD1 (6 bases). Germline assignment: CDR1 GTSNPN and CDR2 SVGIG (reference sequence). Trimming left V 3 bases short and J 8 bases short, with 13 bases between. This CDR3 is 12 amino acids long. Here the CDR3 reads CAWSSGGHGYTF. The CDR3, as DNA: TGTGCCTGGAGCTCCGGGGGGCACGGCTACACCTTC.

The J gene is TRBJ2-7, the V gene TRBV4-1; weak D call: TRBD1 (6 bases). V dropped 4 bases and J dropped 2 bases, with 12 bases sitting between them. This CDR3 contains 14 residues. Germline CDR1 MGHRA, CDR2 YSYEKL. The DNA for the CDR3 is TGCGCCAGCAGCCGATCAGGGGCGGCCTACGAGCAGTACTTC. Its translation is CASSRSGAAYEQYF.

This chain uses TRBV6-1 with TRBJ2-7; 10 bases are shared with TRBD2. The CDR3 totals 15 residues. J lost 6 bases, V lost 2 bases, and 7 bases had no gene match. CDR1 MNHNS and CDR2 SASEGT come from the germline V gene. This CDR3 is CASSEQSSGGGEQYF. The CDR3 bases are TGTGCCAGCAGTGAACAGTCTAGCGGGGGCGGCGAGCAGTACTTC.

The J gene is TRBJ2-7, the V gene TRBV6-6; D is perhaps TRBD2 (6 bases). Looked up from germline, CDR1 is MNHNY and CDR2 is SVGAGI (reference sequence). Trimming removed 1 base at V and 6 bases at J, with 16 bases between. The CDR3 length is 15 residues. CDR3 bases: TGTGCCAGCAGTTACTTTGGCCAAGGAGGGTCCGAGCAGTACTTC. Its protein product is CASSYFGQGGSEQYF.